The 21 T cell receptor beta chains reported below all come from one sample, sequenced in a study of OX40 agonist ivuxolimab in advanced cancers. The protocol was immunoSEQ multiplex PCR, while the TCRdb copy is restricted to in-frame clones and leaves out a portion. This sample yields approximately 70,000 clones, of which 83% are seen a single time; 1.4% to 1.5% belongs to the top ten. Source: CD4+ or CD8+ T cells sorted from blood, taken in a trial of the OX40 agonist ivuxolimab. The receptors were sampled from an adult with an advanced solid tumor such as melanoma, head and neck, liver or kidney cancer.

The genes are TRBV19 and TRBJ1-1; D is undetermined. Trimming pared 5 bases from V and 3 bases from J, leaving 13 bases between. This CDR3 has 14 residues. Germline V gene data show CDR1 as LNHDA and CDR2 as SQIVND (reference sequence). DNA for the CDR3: TGTGCCAGTAGTGGCGGGAGGGTGGACACTGAAGCTTTCTTT. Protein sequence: CASSGGRVDTEAFF. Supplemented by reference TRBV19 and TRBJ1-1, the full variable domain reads DGGITQSPKYLFRKEGQNVTLSCEQNLNHDAMYWYRQDPGQGLRLIYYSQIVNDFQKGDIAEGYSVSREKKESFPLTVTSAQKNPTAFYLCASSGGRVDTEAFFGQGTRLTVV.

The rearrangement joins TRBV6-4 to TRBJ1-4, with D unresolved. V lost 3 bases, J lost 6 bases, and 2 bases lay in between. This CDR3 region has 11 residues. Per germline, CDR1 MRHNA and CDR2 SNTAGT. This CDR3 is CASSEDEKLFF. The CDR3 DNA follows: TGTGCCAGCAGTGAGGATGAAAAACTGTTTTTT.

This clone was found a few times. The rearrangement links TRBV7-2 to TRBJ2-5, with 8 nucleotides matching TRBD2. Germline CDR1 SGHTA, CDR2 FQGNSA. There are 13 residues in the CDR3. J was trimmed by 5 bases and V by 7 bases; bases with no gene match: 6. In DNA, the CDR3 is TGTGCCAGCAACCGGGAGGGTAGGGAGACCCAGTACTTC. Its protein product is CASNREGRETQYF.

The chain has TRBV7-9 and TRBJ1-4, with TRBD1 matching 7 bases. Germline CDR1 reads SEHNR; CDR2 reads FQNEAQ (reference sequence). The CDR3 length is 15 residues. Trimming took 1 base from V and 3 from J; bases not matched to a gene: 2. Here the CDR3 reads CASSLGDSPNEKLFF. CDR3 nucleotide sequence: TGTGCCAGCAGCTTAGGGGACAGCCCTAATGAAAAACTGTTTTTT.

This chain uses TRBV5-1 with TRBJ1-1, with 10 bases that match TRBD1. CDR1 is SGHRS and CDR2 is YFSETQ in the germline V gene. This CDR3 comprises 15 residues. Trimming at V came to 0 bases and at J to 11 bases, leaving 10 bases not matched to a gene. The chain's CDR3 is CASSLGWDRGRDAFF. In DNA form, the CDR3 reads TGCGCCAGCAGCTTGGGGTGGGACAGGGGACGGGACGCTTTCTTT.

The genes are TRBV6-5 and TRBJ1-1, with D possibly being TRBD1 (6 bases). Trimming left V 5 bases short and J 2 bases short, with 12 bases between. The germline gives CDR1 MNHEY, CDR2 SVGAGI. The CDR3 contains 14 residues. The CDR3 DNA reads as TGTGCCAGCAGTGGGGGCTCACTTAACACTGAAGCTTTCTTT. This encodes CASSGGSLNTEAFF.

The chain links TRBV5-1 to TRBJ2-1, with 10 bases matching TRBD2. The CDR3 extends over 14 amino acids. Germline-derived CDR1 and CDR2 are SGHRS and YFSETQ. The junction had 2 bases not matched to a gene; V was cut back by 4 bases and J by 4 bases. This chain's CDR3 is CASSRTSGYNEQFF. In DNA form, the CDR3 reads TGCGCCAGCAGCCGGACTAGCGGTTACAATGAGCAGTTCTTC.

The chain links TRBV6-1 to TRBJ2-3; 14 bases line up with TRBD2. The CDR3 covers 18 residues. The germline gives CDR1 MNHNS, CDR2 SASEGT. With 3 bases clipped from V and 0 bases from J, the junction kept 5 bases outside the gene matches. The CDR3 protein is CASSERTSGGTSTDTQYF. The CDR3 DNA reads TGTGCCAGCAGTGAGCGGACTAGCGGGGGGACTAGCACAGATACGCAGTATTTT.

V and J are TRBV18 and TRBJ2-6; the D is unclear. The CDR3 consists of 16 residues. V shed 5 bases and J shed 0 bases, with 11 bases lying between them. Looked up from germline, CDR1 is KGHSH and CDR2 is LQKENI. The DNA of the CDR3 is TGTGCCAGCTCAACCACAGCTGGCTCTGGGGCCAACGTCCTGACTTTC. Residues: CASSTTAGSGANVLTF.

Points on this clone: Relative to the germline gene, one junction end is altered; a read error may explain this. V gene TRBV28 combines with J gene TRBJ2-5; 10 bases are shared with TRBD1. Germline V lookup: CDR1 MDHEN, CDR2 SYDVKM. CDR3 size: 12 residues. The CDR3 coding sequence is TGTGCCAGCAGGGCCCGGACAGGGGGAGAAAACTTC. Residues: CASRARTGGENF.

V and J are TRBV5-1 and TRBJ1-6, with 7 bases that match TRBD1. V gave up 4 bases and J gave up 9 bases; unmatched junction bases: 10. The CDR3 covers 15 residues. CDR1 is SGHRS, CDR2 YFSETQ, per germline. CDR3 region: CASSNDRDGGSPLHF. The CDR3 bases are TGCGCCAGCAGCAATGACAGGGATGGTGGTTCACCCCTCCACTTT.

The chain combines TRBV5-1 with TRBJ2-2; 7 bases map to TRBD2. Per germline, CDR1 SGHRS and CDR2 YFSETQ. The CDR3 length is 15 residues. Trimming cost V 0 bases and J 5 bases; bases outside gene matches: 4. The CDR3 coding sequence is TGCGCCAGCAGCTTGGATGAGCGGGAAACCGGGGAGCTGTTTTTT. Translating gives CASSLDERETGELFF. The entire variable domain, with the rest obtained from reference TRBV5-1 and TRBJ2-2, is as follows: KAGVTQTPRYLIKTRGQQVTLSCSPISGHRSVSWYQQTPGQGLQFLFEYFSETQRNKGNFPGRFSGRQFSNSRSEMNVSTLELGDSALYLCASSLDERETGELFFGEGSRLTVL.

The CDR3 is CASSLLGGEKLFF. CDR3 coding DNA: TGTGCCAGCAGCTTATTGGGGGGTGAAAAACTGTTTTTT. The rearrangement links TRBV7-2 to TRBJ1-4; a weak D match, TRBD1 (5 bases). Deletions cut 2 bases from V and 7 bases from J, with 8 bases between. Germline CDR1 and CDR2: SGHTA and FQGNSA. The CDR3 is 13 amino acids.

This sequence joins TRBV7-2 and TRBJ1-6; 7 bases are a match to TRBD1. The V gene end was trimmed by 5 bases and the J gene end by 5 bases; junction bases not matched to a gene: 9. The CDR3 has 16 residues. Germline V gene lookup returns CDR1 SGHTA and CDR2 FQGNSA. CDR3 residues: CASSDTRGTHNSPLHF. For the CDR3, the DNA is TGTGCCAGCAGCGACACCAGGGGGACCCATAATTCACCCCTCCACTTT.

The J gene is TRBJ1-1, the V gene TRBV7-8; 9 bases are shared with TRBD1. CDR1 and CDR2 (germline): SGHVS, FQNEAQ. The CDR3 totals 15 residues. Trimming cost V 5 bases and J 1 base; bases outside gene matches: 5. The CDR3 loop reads CASSEQGATNTEAFF. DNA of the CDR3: TGTGCCAGCAGCGAACAGGGGGCTACGAACACTGAAGCTTTCTTT.

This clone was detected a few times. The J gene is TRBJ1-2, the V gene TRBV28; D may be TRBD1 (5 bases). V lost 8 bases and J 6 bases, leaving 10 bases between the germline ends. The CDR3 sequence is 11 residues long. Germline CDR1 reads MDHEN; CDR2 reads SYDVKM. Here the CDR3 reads CASAPGHGYTF. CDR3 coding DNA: TGTGCCAGCGCGCCGGGGCATGGCTACACCTTC.

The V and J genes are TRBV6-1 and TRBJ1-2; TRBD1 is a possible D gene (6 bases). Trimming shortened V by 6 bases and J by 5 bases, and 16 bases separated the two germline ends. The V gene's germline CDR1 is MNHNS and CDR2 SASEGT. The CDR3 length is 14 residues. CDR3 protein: CASSPPTGRYGYTF. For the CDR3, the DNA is TGTGCCAGCAGCCCCCCCACAGGGCGGTATGGCTACACCTTC.

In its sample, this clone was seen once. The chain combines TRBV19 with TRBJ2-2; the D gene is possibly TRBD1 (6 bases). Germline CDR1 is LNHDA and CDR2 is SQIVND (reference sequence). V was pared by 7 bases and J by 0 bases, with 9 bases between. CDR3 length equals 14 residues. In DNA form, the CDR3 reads TGTGCCAGTAAGGGGGACACGAACACCGGGGAGCTGTTTTTT. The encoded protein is CASKGDTNTGELFF.

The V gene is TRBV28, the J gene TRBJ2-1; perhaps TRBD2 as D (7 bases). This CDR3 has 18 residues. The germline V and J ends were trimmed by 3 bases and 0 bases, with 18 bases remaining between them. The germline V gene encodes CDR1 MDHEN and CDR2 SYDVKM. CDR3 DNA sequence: TGTGCCAGCAGTTTTAACCCATGGGGGGGGGCCTCCTACAATGAGCAGTTCTTC. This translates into CASSFNPWGGASYNEQFF. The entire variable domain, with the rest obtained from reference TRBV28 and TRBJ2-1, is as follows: DVKVTQSSRYLVKRTGEKVFLECVQDMDHENMFWYRQDPGLGLRLIYFSYDVKMKEKGDIPEGYSVSREKKERFSLILESASTNQTSMYLCASSFNPWGGASYNEQFFGPGTRLTVL.

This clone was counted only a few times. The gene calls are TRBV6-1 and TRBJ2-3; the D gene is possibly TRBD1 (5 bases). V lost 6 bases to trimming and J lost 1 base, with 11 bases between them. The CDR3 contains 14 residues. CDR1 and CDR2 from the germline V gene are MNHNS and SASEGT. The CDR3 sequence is CASRGAARTDTQYF. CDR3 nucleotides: TGTGCCAGCAGAGGGGCCGCGCGCACAGATACGCAGTATTTT.

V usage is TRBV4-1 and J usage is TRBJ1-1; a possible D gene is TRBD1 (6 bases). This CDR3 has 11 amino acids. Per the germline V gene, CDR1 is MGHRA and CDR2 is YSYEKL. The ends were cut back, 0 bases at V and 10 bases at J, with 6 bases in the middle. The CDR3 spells CASSQDRGAFF. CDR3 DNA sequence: TGCGCCAGCAGCCAAGACAGGGGAGCTTTCTTT.